Given below is one TCR beta chain in context. The antigen is not known. The CDR3 totals 18 residues. The germline V and J ends were trimmed by 3 bases and 0 bases, with 21 bases remaining between them. From germline, CDR1 is LGHNA and CDR2 YNFKEQ. Profiling relied on immunoSEQ multiplex PCR, and the TCRdb table lists in-frame clones only, not all of them. Of approximately 17,000 clones in the sample, 76% are singletons; the top ten hold more than 6%. The record originates from a study of neoadjuvant nivolumab and ipilimumab in lung cancer. Study observations and caveats: Only two of four nivolumab-treated tumors gained richness and clonality by surgery.

The sequencing used tumor tissue, collected after neoadjuvant nivolumab, alone or with ipilimumab, at or shortly before surgery. This chain uses TRBV4-2 with TRBJ2-7, with a possible D match to TRBD1 (6 bases). The sequence was collected from an adult with non-small cell lung cancer. This CDR3 is CASSHVPGGHRSSYEQYF. Here the CDR3 DNA reads TGTGCCAGCAGCCACGTACCTGGGGGACACCGGAGCTCCTACGAGCAGTACTTC.